A selection of T cell receptor beta chains follows, all from one sample in a study of T cells in Graves' hyperthyroidism and ophthalmopathy. TCRdb re-analysed the multiplex PCR reads in MiXCR, keeping a single row per CDR3 protein. The sample holds approximately 870,000 distinct CDR3 sequences, roughly 37% seen once. The source material was blood. The receptor set was obtained from a young man with Graves' hyperthyroidism. Each CDR3 is given with its conserved first and last residue. The D gene is left open where the match is weak. Clone size is shown for a subset of rows, as once, few, many or a class of expanded clone.

D gene,V gene,clone size,J gene,CDR3 protein,CDR3 DNA
NA,TRBV7-2,many,TRBJ2-7,CASSVSPYEQYF,TGTGCCAGCAGCGTTAGTCCCTACGAGCAGTACTTC
TRBD1,TRBV19,few,TRBJ1-2,CASRGTGPYGYTF,TGTGCCAGTAGGGGGACAGGACCATATGGCTACACCTTC
NA,TRBV10-1,NA,TRBJ1-4,CASRPGPGEKLFF,TGCGCCAGCAGACCGGGTCCTGGAGAAAAACTGTTTTTT
TRBD1,TRBV4-1,NA,TRBJ1-1,CASSQEDRLNTEAFF,TGCGCCAGCAGCCAAGAGGACAGGTTGAACACTGAAGCTTTCTTT
TRBD1,TRBV15,many,TRBJ1-1,CATSREARGQGVAFF,TGTGCCACCAGCAGAGAAGCCCGGGGACAGGGCGTAGCTTTCTTT
TRBD1,TRBV9,NA,TRBJ1-2,CASSVQIQGARNYGYTF,TGTGCCAGCAGCGTCCAAATCCAGGGGGCCCGAAACTATGGCTACACCTTC
NA,TRBV7-9,NA,TRBJ1-1,CASSSSTGQQNTEAFF,TGTGCCAGCAGCTCGTCTACAGGGCAACAGAACACTGAAGCTTTCTTT
TRBD1,TRBV24-1,many,TRBJ2-7,CATSDFTGAGEQYF,TGTGCCACCAGTGATTTTACAGGGGCGGGCGAGCAGTACTTC
NA,TRBV29-1,many,TRBJ2-7,CSVENGEQYF,TGCAGCGTTGAAAATGGGGAGCAGTACTTC
NA,TRBV9,NA,TRBJ1-4,CASSQVGVQTTNEKLFF,TGTGCCAGCAGCCAAGTGGGGGTACAGACAACTAATGAAAAACTGTTTTTT
NA,TRBV9,many,TRBJ1-5,CASSVGTIQPQHF,TGTGCCAGCAGCGTAGGCACGATTCAGCCCCAGCATTTT
NA,TRBV10-2,many,TRBJ1-1,CASRIAQNTEAFF,TGCGCCAGCAGAATAGCTCAGAACACTGAAGCTTTCTTT
NA,TRBV5-1,NA,TRBJ1-1,CASQQGGTEAFF,TGCGCCAGCCAACAGGGCGGCACTGAAGCTTTCTTT
NA,TRBV19,NA,TRBJ1-1,CASPGNPNTETFF,TGTGCCAGCCCAGGGAACCCGAACACTGAAACTTTCTTT
TRBD2,TRBV29-1,NA,TRBJ2-7,CSGEAGLSEQYF,TGCAGCGGCGAAGCGGGACTCTCCGAGCAGTACTTC
NA,TRBV7-8,many,TRBJ1-5,CASSLRGGSNQPQHF,TGTGCCAGCAGCTTACGGGGCGGTAGCAATCAGCCCCAGCATTTT
NA,TRBV6-5,many,TRBJ1-2,CASSYGTRDGYTF,TGTGCCAGCAGTTACGGAACCCGGGATGGCTACACCTTC
TRBD1,TRBV9,once,TRBJ1-3,CAGSVAGTGFSGNTIYF,TGTGCCGGCAGCGTAGCTGGGACAGGGTTCTCTGGAAACACCATATATTTT
NA,TRBV6-5,NA,TRBJ2-7,CASKGRGSSDEQYF,TGTGCCAGCAAGGGGAGAGGGAGTAGCGACGAGCAGTACTTC
TRBD1,TRBV4-1,NA,TRBJ2-7,CASSQVTDRAYEQYF,TGCGCCAGCAGCCAAGTGACGGACAGGGCCTACGAGCAGTACTTC
NA,TRBV19,NA,TRBJ2-2,CASSPVGLNTGELFF,TGTGCCAGTAGTCCAGTAGGCTTAAACACCGGGGAGCTGTTTTTT
NA,TRBV4-1,few,TRBJ1-2,CASSQEGQANGYTF,TGCGCCAGCAGCCAAGAAGGGCAGGCTAATGGCTACACCTTC
NA,TRBV10-3,many,TRBJ1-1,CAISAGVNTEAFF,TGTGCCATCAGTGCTGGGGTGAACACTGAAGCTTTCTTT
TRBD1,TRBV29-1,many,TRBJ1-1,CSVPGQGAAMNTEAFF,TGCAGCGTTCCCGGACAGGGGGCGGCCATGAACACTGAAGCTTTCTTT
NA,TRBV7-8,many,TRBJ2-7,CASSLARLASYEQYF,TGTGCCAGCAGCTTAGCGCGGCTAGCGTCCTACGAGCAGTACTTC
TRBD1,TRBV20-1,NA,TRBJ1-4,CSARKGGADEKLFF,TGCAGTGCTAGGAAAGGGGGCGCGGATGAAAAACTGTTTTTT
NA,TRBV29-1,many,TRBJ1-2,CSEDRGYTF,TGCAGTGAAGACAGAGGCTACACCTTC
NA,TRBV7-3,NA,TRBJ1-3,CASSPPGLGNTIYF,TGCGCCAGCAGCCCCCCGGGTCTTGGAAACACCATATATTTT
TRBD1,TRBV14,many,TRBJ2-7,CASSVGTGPTKQYF,TGTGCCAGCAGTGTAGGGACAGGTCCTACGAAACAGTACTTC
TRBD1,TRBV7-9,NA,TRBJ1-3,CASSLPTGKIIDSGNTIYF,TGTGCCAGCAGCTTACCGACAGGGAAGATAATAGACTCTGGAAACACCATATATTTT
NA,TRBV25-1,NA,TRBJ1-1,CASSERQGWGTEAFF,TGTGCCAGCAGTGAGCGGCAGGGATGGGGGACTGAAGCTTTCTTT
NA,TRBV2,many,TRBJ1-5,CASRMTVGVNQPQHF,TGTGCCAGCAGGATGACAGTCGGCGTTAATCAGCCCCAGCATTTT
TRBD1,TRBV4-2,many,TRBJ1-3,CASSQDRVVGNTIYF,TGTGCCAGCAGCCAGGACAGGGTCGTTGGAAACACCATATATTTT
NA,TRBV7-9,many,TRBJ1-6,CASSLEGRDSPLHF,TGTGCCAGCAGCTTAGAGGGCCGCGATTCACCCCTCCACTTT
TRBD1,TRBV10-3,many,TRBJ1-6,CASNTGVNNSPLHF,TGTGCCTCCAACACAGGGGTCAATAATTCACCCCTCCACTTT
TRBD1,TRBV20-1,few,TRBJ2-7,CSTRDSRGQSNEQYF,TGCAGTACTAGAGATTCCAGGGGGCAGTCTAACGAGCAGTACTTC